This T cell receptor (beta chain) originates from a study of OX40 agonist ivuxolimab in advanced cancers. For the wider study: Ivuxolimab, which targeted the costimulatory receptor OX40 (CD134), was an agonistic, fully human IgG2 monoclonal antibody. Intravenous ivuxolimab was administered to patients every 2 weeks at six dose levels: 0.01, 0.1, 0.3, 1.5, 3 and 10 mg/kg. Among the roughly 52 dose-escalation patients, around 20 had hepatocellular carcinoma, roughly 15 melanoma, 9 renal cell carcinoma and 9 head and neck cancer. A male proportion of roughly 85% and a mean age of 60 years, ranging from roughly 23 to 79, were recorded for the dose-escalation cohort. Patients were allowed to have had prior anti-PD-1, anti-PD-L1 or anti-CTLA-4 therapy, and approximately 43% of the dose-escalation patients had previously received checkpoint inhibitors. Partial responses occurred in three dose-escalation patients: two with cutaneous melanoma and one with hepatocellular carcinoma. The point of sequencing TCRbeta in the periphery was to test whether ivuxolimab changed TCR sequence diversity and drove clonal T-cell expansion. The paper reports the monotherapy dose-escalation portion (N ≈ 52 patients) of the phase I ivuxolimab trial.

Genomic DNA was extracted from sorted cells for sequencing of the TCRbeta CDR3 region. The immunoSEQ Assay was used to sequence the TCRbeta CDR3 regions. Drawn from immuneACCESS, this table holds only the in-frame rearrangements with V and J called that TCRdb kept. Clones are partly lost; checked studies trace under half to an unresolved V gene and leave the rest unexplained. The sample table holds under 150,000 clones, of which more than 80% were seen once. In total, the top ten clones hold approximately 0.55% of the sample. The trial excluded patients who had a history of autoimmune disease or who were on systemic immunosuppression. In every dose cohort, peripheral blood was drawn for TCR sequencing at baseline, cycle 4 day 1, and cycle 7 day 1. The samples were taken from a phase I, first-in-human, multicenter, open-label dose-escalation trial of ivuxolimab. The trial enrolled adults with locally advanced or metastatic head and neck squamous cell, hepatocellular, melanoma or renal cell carcinoma. CD4+ and CD8+ T cells were sorted separately from peripheral blood before TCR sequencing.

Turning to this clone: The clone's antigen remains unknown. Base qualities are not at hand, and no much larger clone is one base apart.

Deletion took 6 bases off V and 4 bases off J, with a span of 16 bases between the germline ends. Taken from the germline V gene, the CDR1 and CDR2 loops are MDHEN and SYDVKM. The CDR3 numbers 16 residues from cysteine through phenylalanine. The read is trimmed to its CDR3 DNA, 48 bases read in frame from base 1. Broader findings and caveats from the paper: The antigen specificity of the clonally expanded peripheral T cells was not determined. After ivuxolimab, CD8+ T cells had more expanded clones than CD4+ T cells on average. At doses of 0.1 to 3.0 mg/kg, clonal expansion of both CD4+ and CD8+ T cells in blood was seen between baseline and week 6. In the 0.1-3.0 mg/kg groups, partial responders were among the patients with the lowest normalized peripheral clonal expansion, particularly in CD8+ T cells. Low levels of normalized T-cell clonal expansion were also shown by some nonresponding patients.

The sequenced sample was CD4+ or CD8+ T cells sorted from blood, obtained in a trial of the OX40 agonist ivuxolimab. The V gene is TRBV28 and the J gene is TRBJ2-6, and possibly TRBD1, on 6 matching bases. The receptor was derived from an adult with an advanced solid tumor such as melanoma, head and neck, liver or kidney cancer. The CDR3 is CASRITGLAGANVLTF. In nucleotide form, the sequence is TGTGCCAGCAGGATAACAGGGCTTGCCGGGGCCAACGTCCTGACTTTC.